The 10 T cell receptor beta chains listed next were all sequenced from one sample in a study of cytomegalovirus exposure and HLA in healthy donors. Sequencing was performed with immunoSEQ multiplex PCR; in TCRdb, only in-frame clones are kept and a portion is missing. This sample carries about 240,000 clones, approximately 86% of them seen once, and the ten largest clones take around 1.2%. The specimen was PBMCs. Source of these receptors: a woman aged 25-40 years in good health and CMV-seropositive.

The V call is TRBV5-6, the J call TRBJ1-5; possibly TRBD1 for D (5 bases). V was cut by 0 bases and J by 2 bases, with 12 bases left in between. Germline-derived CDR1 and CDR2 are SGHDT and YYEEEE. This CDR3 is 16 amino acids long. CDR3 in DNA: TGTGCCAGCAGCTTGGGGGGGAGGGTTGGCAATCAGCCCCAGCATTTT. Protein sequence: CASSLGGRVGNQPQHF.

V is TRBV23-1 and J is TRBJ1-5, with D unresolved. TRBV23-1 is designated an ORF whose function remains uncertain. CDR3 length: 17 residues. With 3 bases removed from V and 3 bases from J, the gap between germline ends came to 18 bases. The CDR3 loop is CASSHWNSGKTNQPQHF. The DNA of the CDR3 is TGCGCCAGCAGTCATTGGAACTCCGGGAAAACCAATCAGCCCCAGCATTTT.

This clone was recorded many times. This chain uses TRBV5-1 with TRBJ2-1; 10 nucleotides match TRBD2. Germline lookup yields CDR1 SGHRS and CDR2 YFSETQ. The V segment lost 6 bases and the J segment 6 bases; nucleotides outside the gene matches: 9. The CDR3 spans 15 residues. The DNA for the CDR3 is TGCGCCAGCAAAAAGGACGTAGCGGGAGGCAATGAGCAGTTCTTC. This gives the protein CASKKDVAGGNEQFF.

This clone was found once. The V gene is TRBV19, the J gene TRBJ2-7, with D tentatively TRBD2 (6 bases). The CDR3 runs 14 residues. The germline gives CDR1 LNHDA, CDR2 SQIVND (reference sequence). Trimming took off 2 bases at V and 0 bases at J, with 8 bases between the two ends. This CDR3 reads CASSITDYSYEQYF. CDR3 coding DNA: TGTGCCAGTAGTATAACGGACTACTCCTACGAGCAGTACTTC.

J is TRBJ2-1 and V is TRBV5-4, with 12 nucleotides matching TRBD2. This CDR3 comprises 16 residues. V trimming: 4 bases; J trimming: 6 bases; junction bases outside the gene matches: 8. Germline-derived CDR1 and CDR2 are SGHNT and YYREEE (reference sequence). This CDR3 reads CASSRETSGSVNEQFF. The CDR3 DNA sequence: TGTGCCAGCAGCCGGGAGACTAGCGGGAGCGTCAATGAGCAGTTCTTC.

The chain joins TRBV10-3 to TRBJ2-3; perhaps TRBD2 as D (6 bases). Trimming removed 6 bases from V and 5 bases from J, with 15 bases in between. The CDR3 totals 14 residues. CDR1 is ENHRY and CDR2 is SYGVKD in the germline V gene. For the CDR3, the DNA is TGTGCCATCAGCCACGCCGAAGCGGGAGATACGCAGTATTTT. Its protein is CAISHAEAGDTQYF.

This chain connects TRBV28 to TRBJ2-7; D gene ambiguous. Germline V gene sequence: CDR1 MDHEN, CDR2 SYDVKM. Trimming pared 6 bases from V and 1 base from J, leaving 19 bases between. This CDR3 is built from 16 residues. The DNA for the CDR3 is TGTGCCAGCAGCCTATTTACGGTCCTCCCGTCCTACGAGCAGTACTTC. Translation: CASSLFTVLPSYEQYF.

CDR3 DNA sequence: TGCGCCAGCAGCGGGGGTAGTGCGGCGGGATACAATGAGCAGTTCTTC. Encoded protein: CASSGGSAAGYNEQFF. The V call is TRBV5-1, the J call TRBJ2-1; TRBD2 might be the D (6 bases). The CDR3 loop spans 16 amino acids. V was clipped by 4 bases and J by 4 bases, with 18 bases between them. Germline V gene lookup returns CDR1 SGHRS and CDR2 YFSETQ.

This chain connects TRBV7-2 to TRBJ1-2; no reliable D call. Looked up from germline, CDR1 is SGHTA and CDR2 is FQGNSA. Trimming removed 1 base from V and 4 bases from J, with 13 bases in between. The CDR3 is 15 residues long. CDR3 coding DNA: TGTGCCAGCAGCTTAGAAGGGAGGACCCTCTATGGCTACACCTTC. Translation gives CASSLEGRTLYGYTF. Drawing the rest from reference TRBV7-2 and TRBJ1-2, the complete variable domain is GAGVSQSPSNKVTEKGKDVELRCDPISGHTALYWYRQSLGQGLEFLIYFQGNSAPDKSGLPSDRFSAERTGGSVSTLTIQRTQQEDSAVYLCASSLEGRTLYGYTFGSGTRLTVV.

The rearrangement links TRBV29-1 to TRBJ2-1, with 8 bases aligning to TRBD2. Germline V lookup: CDR1 SQVTM, CDR2 ANQGSEA. This CDR3 is 16 amino acids long. J gave up 8 bases and V 5 bases, and 17 bases lay outside the gene matches. CDR3 in amino acids: CSVPDQAGTSLHEQFF. The CDR3 nucleotides read TGCAGCGTTCCCGACCAGGCCGGGACTAGTCTTCATGAGCAGTTCTTC.